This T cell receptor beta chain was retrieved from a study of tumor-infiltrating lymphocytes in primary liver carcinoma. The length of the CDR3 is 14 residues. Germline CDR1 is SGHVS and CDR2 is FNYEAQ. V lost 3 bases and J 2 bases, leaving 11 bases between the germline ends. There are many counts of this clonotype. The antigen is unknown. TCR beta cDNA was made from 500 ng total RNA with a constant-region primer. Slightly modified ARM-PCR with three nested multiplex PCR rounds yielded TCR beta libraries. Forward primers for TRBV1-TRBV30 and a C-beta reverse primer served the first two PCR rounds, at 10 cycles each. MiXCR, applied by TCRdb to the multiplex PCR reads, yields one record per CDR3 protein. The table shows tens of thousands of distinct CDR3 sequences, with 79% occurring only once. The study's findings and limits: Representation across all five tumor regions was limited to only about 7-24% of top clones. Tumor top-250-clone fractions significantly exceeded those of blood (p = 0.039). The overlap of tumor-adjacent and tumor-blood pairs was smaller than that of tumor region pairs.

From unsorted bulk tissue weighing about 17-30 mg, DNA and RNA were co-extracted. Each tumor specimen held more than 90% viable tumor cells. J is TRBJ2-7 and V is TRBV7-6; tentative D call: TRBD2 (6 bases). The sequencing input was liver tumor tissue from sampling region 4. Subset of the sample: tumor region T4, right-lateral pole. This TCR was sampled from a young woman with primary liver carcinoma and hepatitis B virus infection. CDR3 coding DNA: TGTGCCAGCAGCTTCGGGACTGGGACCTACGAGCAGTACTTC. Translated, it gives CASSFGTGTYEQYF. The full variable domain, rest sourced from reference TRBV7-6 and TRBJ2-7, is GAGVSQSPRYKVTKRGQDVALRCDPISGHVSLYWYRQALGQGPEFLTYFNYEAQQDKSGLPNDRFSAERPEGSISTLTIQRTEQRDSAMYRCASSFGTGTYEQYFGPGTRLTVT.